These T cell receptor beta chains were read from a single sample in a study of control samples from healthy donors and cancer patients. Generated by immunoSEQ multiplex PCR, the TCRdb table keeps only in-frame clones and is missing some. The profile shows 100,000 to 120,000 clones, 83% of them singletons. The specimen was blood. Every receptor here comes from a woman in her forties or fifties in good health. Each CDR3 is given with its conserved first and last residue. Fields, in order: D gene, V gene, clone size, CDR3 length, J gene, CDR3 DNA, CDR3 protein. D genes are given only for firm matches. Clone size, where shown, is once, few, many, or a class for clones that have expanded.

D gene: NA; V gene: TRBV11-2; clone size: once; CDR3 length: 12; J gene: TRBJ2-7; CDR3 DNA: TGTGCCAGCAGCTTAGCAGGGGATCCCCAGTACTTC; CDR3 protein: CASSLAGDPQYF
D gene: TRBD1; V gene: TRBV6-5; clone size: few; CDR3 length: 14; J gene: TRBJ1-6; CDR3 DNA: TGTGCCAGCAGCCCCAGGGGGGGATCGACACCCCTCCACTTT; CDR3 protein: CASSPRGGSTPLHF
D gene: TRBD1; V gene: TRBV7-2; clone size: NA; CDR3 length: 14; J gene: TRBJ1-1; CDR3 DNA: TGTGCCAGCAGCTCGCAGGGGGCGCGAACTGAAGCTTTCTTT; CDR3 protein: CASSSQGARTEAFF
D gene: NA; V gene: TRBV7-9; clone size: once; CDR3 length: 15; J gene: TRBJ1-6; CDR3 DNA: TGTGCCAGCAGCATTCACAGTAGTCTGGTATCACCCCTCCACTTT; CDR3 protein: CASSIHSSLVSPLHF
D gene: NA; V gene: TRBV30; clone size: once; CDR3 length: 11; J gene: TRBJ2-7; CDR3 DNA: TGTGCCTGGAGTGCTTCCTACGAGCAGTACTTC; CDR3 protein: CAWSASYEQYF
D gene: NA; V gene: TRBV6-2/TRBV6-3; clone size: NA; CDR3 length: 12; J gene: TRBJ2-7; CDR3 DNA: TGTGCCAGCAGTTTCAATCGGTGGGAGCAGTACTTC; CDR3 protein: CASSFNRWEQYF
D gene: NA; V gene: TRBV7-8; clone size: NA; CDR3 length: 13; J gene: TRBJ1-6; CDR3 DNA: TGTGCCACCAAGAGGGGGAATAATTCACCCCTCCACTTT; CDR3 protein: CATKRGNNSPLHF
D gene: TRBD2; V gene: TRBV9; clone size: NA; CDR3 length: 16; J gene: TRBJ2-3; CDR3 DNA: TGTGCCAGCAGCGTAGGACTAGCGGGGATTACAGATACGCAGTATTTT; CDR3 protein: CASSVGLAGITDTQYF
D gene: TRBD2; V gene: TRBV7-2; clone size: NA; CDR3 length: 14; J gene: TRBJ2-1; CDR3 DNA: TGTGCCAGCAGCCCGGGACTAGCGGGCAATGAGCAGTTCTTC; CDR3 protein: CASSPGLAGNEQFF
D gene: NA; V gene: TRBV29-1; clone size: few; CDR3 length: 13; J gene: TRBJ2-3; CDR3 DNA: TGCAGCGTTGAGGGGCAAGGCACAGATACGCAGTATTTT; CDR3 protein: CSVEGQGTDTQYF
D gene: TRBD1; V gene: TRBV9; clone size: NA; CDR3 length: 15; J gene: TRBJ2-3; CDR3 DNA: TGTGCCAGCAGCGTAGGCGGACAGGGGGCTCGTACGCAGTATTTT; CDR3 protein: CASSVGGQGARTQYF
D gene: NA; V gene: TRBV6-5; clone size: NA; CDR3 length: 14; J gene: TRBJ2-2; CDR3 DNA: TGTGCCAGCAGACACCCGATCGGCGCCGGGGAGCTGTTTTTT; CDR3 protein: CASRHPIGAGELFF
D gene: NA; V gene: TRBV29-1; clone size: NA; CDR3 length: 11; J gene: TRBJ2-1; CDR3 DNA: TGCAGCGTTAACCCCTACAATGAGCAGTTCTTC; CDR3 protein: CSVNPYNEQFF
D gene: TRBD1; V gene: TRBV5-6; clone size: NA; CDR3 length: 14; J gene: TRBJ2-7; CDR3 DNA: TGTGCCAGCAGCTTGGGAGACAGGGGCCTCGGGCAGTACTTC; CDR3 protein: CASSLGDRGLGQYF
D gene: NA; V gene: TRBV9; clone size: once; CDR3 length: 13; J gene: TRBJ1-1; CDR3 DNA: TGTGCCAGCAGCGGAGACAGGAACACTGAAGCTTTCTTT; CDR3 protein: CASSGDRNTEAFF
D gene: NA; V gene: TRBV5-1; clone size: NA; CDR3 length: 16; J gene: TRBJ1-6; CDR3 DNA: TGCGCCAGCAGCTCCAGGGCTGGACAGACTAATTCACCCCTCCACTTT; CDR3 protein: CASSSRAGQTNSPLHF
D gene: NA; V gene: TRBV7-9; clone size: NA; CDR3 length: 15; J gene: TRBJ1-5; CDR3 DNA: TGTGCCAGCAGCCCCGGGACTACCGGGAATCAGCCCCAGCATTTT; CDR3 protein: CASSPGTTGNQPQHF
D gene: NA; V gene: TRBV9; clone size: NA; CDR3 length: 15; J gene: TRBJ2-7; CDR3 DNA: TGTGCCAGCAGCGTAGCTCCTACAGGGTCCTACGAGCAGTACTTC; CDR3 protein: CASSVAPTGSYEQYF
D gene: NA; V gene: TRBV5-5; clone size: NA; CDR3 length: 12; J gene: TRBJ2-2; CDR3 DNA: TGTGCCAGCAGCTTGAGGGGTGAGGAGCTGTTTTTT; CDR3 protein: CASSLRGEELFF
D gene: TRBD1; V gene: TRBV2; clone size: NA; CDR3 length: 15; J gene: TRBJ1-5; CDR3 DNA: TGTGCCAGCAGTAACAGGGGGTATATCAATCAGCCCCAGCATTTT; CDR3 protein: CASSNRGYINQPQHF
D gene: NA; V gene: TRBV15; clone size: few; CDR3 length: 16; J gene: TRBJ2-1; CDR3 DNA: TGTGCCACCAGCGGCCCTGGGGGACTCCCCCTCAATGAGCAGTTCTTC; CDR3 protein: CATSGPGGLPLNEQFF
D gene: TRBD2; V gene: TRBV3-1/TRBV3-2; clone size: NA; CDR3 length: 18; J gene: TRBJ2-3; CDR3 DNA: TGTGCCAGCAGCCAAGATGCTCGACTAGCGGGGGGGCGAGATACGCAGTATTTT; CDR3 protein: CASSQDARLAGGRDTQYF
D gene: TRBD2; V gene: TRBV5-4; clone size: NA; CDR3 length: 11; J gene: TRBJ2-7; CDR3 DNA: TGTGCCAGCAGCTGGGAGGGGGAGCAGTACTTC; CDR3 protein: CASSWEGEQYF
D gene: NA; V gene: TRBV29-1; clone size: NA; CDR3 length: 13; J gene: TRBJ2-5; CDR3 DNA: TGCAGCGTTGCCGTTGGTACCCAAGAGACCCAGTACTTC; CDR3 protein: CSVAVGTQETQYF
D gene: NA; V gene: TRBV25-1; clone size: NA; CDR3 length: 13; J gene: TRBJ2-5; CDR3 DNA: TGTGCCAGCAGTGAATACGGGGTCGAGACCCAGTACTTC; CDR3 protein: CASSEYGVETQYF
D gene: NA; V gene: TRBV28; clone size: NA; CDR3 length: 14; J gene: TRBJ2-4; CDR3 DNA: TGTGCCAGCAGTTTTTCAGGGGAAAGAAACATTCAGTACTTC; CDR3 protein: CASSFSGERNIQYF
D gene: TRBD2; V gene: TRBV7-6; clone size: NA; CDR3 length: 17; J gene: TRBJ2-3; CDR3 DNA: TGTGCCAGCAGCCGAGTAACCGGGACTAGCGGCACAGATACGCAGTATTTT; CDR3 protein: CASSRVTGTSGTDTQYF
D gene: TRBD1; V gene: TRBV2; clone size: NA; CDR3 length: 16; J gene: TRBJ2-1; CDR3 DNA: TGTGCCAGCAGATACCGGGACAGGGGGCCCTACAATGAGCAGTTCTTC; CDR3 protein: CASRYRDRGPYNEQFF
D gene: TRBD1; V gene: TRBV4-3; clone size: NA; CDR3 length: 16; J gene: TRBJ1-4; CDR3 DNA: TGCGCCAGCAGCCGAACAGGGGTCGGGGGTAATGAAAAACTGTTTTTT; CDR3 protein: CASSRTGVGGNEKLFF
D gene: NA; V gene: TRBV7-9; clone size: few; CDR3 length: 12; J gene: TRBJ2-7; CDR3 DNA: TGTGCCAGCAGCTTCCCCAGGGGCGAGCAGTACTTC; CDR3 protein: CASSFPRGEQYF
D gene: NA; V gene: TRBV6-5; clone size: NA; CDR3 length: 15; J gene: TRBJ1-1; CDR3 DNA: TGTGCCAGCAGTCGTAATGGGTTGTTGAACACTGAAGCTTTCTTT; CDR3 protein: CASSRNGLLNTEAFF
D gene: NA; V gene: TRBV15; clone size: NA; CDR3 length: 13; J gene: TRBJ2-7; CDR3 DNA: TGTGCCACCAGTCACGACTTAGGGTACGAGCAGTACTTC; CDR3 protein: CATSHDLGYEQYF
D gene: NA; V gene: TRBV6-4; clone size: NA; CDR3 length: 17; J gene: TRBJ2-2; CDR3 DNA: TGTGCCAGCAGTGATAGTGTAACGGGAGTGAACACCGGGGAGCTGTTTTTT; CDR3 protein: CASSDSVTGVNTGELFF
D gene: NA; V gene: TRBV3-1/TRBV3-2; clone size: NA; CDR3 length: 14; J gene: TRBJ1-6; CDR3 DNA: TGTGCCAGCAGCCAAGAGAACAGTTTATCACCCCTCCACTTT; CDR3 protein: CASSQENSLSPLHF
D gene: NA; V gene: TRBV7-2; clone size: NA; CDR3 length: 13; J gene: TRBJ2-1; CDR3 DNA: TGTGCCAGCAGCTTATTCCCTGAATCTGAGCAGTTCTTC; CDR3 protein: CASSLFPESEQFF
D gene: TRBD2; V gene: TRBV20-1; clone size: NA; CDR3 length: 16; J gene: TRBJ2-7; CDR3 DNA: TGCAGTGCTAGTCCTCCTAGCGGGAGGGCGTCCTACGAGCAGTACTTC; CDR3 protein: CSASPPSGRASYEQYF
D gene: NA; V gene: TRBV7-2; clone size: NA; CDR3 length: 14; J gene: TRBJ1-2; CDR3 DNA: TGTGCCAGCAGCCCTCAGGGCGGGGGCTATGGCTACACCTTC; CDR3 protein: CASSPQGGGYGYTF
D gene: TRBD1; V gene: TRBV6-2/TRBV6-3; clone size: NA; CDR3 length: 17; J gene: TRBJ1-5; CDR3 DNA: TGTGCCAGCAGTCGTAAAGGACAGGGGATGAGCAATCAGCCCCAGCATTTT; CDR3 protein: CASSRKGQGMSNQPQHF
D gene: TRBD1; V gene: TRBV7-2; clone size: NA; CDR3 length: 14; J gene: TRBJ1-2; CDR3 DNA: TGTGCCAGCAGCTTAACGCGGACAGGGCAAGGCTACACCTTC; CDR3 protein: CASSLTRTGQGYTF
D gene: TRBD1; V gene: TRBV4-3; clone size: NA; CDR3 length: 15; J gene: TRBJ1-2; CDR3 DNA: TGCGCCAGCAGCCAAGAGGGGGACAGTAACTATGGCTACACCTTC; CDR3 protein: CASSQEGDSNYGYTF
D gene: TRBD2; V gene: TRBV27; clone size: NA; CDR3 length: 15; J gene: TRBJ2-7; CDR3 DNA: TGTGCCAGCAGTTTAGACAGCGGGGGAGCCTACGAGCAGTACTTC; CDR3 protein: CASSLDSGGAYEQYF
D gene: TRBD2; V gene: TRBV18; clone size: few; CDR3 length: 15; J gene: TRBJ2-7; CDR3 DNA: TGTGCCAGCTCACCACGGACTAGCGGGGGGAGGGAGCAGTACTTC; CDR3 protein: CASSPRTSGGREQYF
D gene: NA; V gene: TRBV18; clone size: NA; CDR3 length: 13; J gene: TRBJ2-7; CDR3 DNA: TGTGCCAGCTCACCGGGGCCGGGGAGCGAGCAGTACTTC; CDR3 protein: CASSPGPGSEQYF
D gene: NA; V gene: TRBV5-1; clone size: NA; CDR3 length: 16; J gene: TRBJ1-1; CDR3 DNA: TGCGCCAGCGGCCTTGGGGTCACGGCGGAGGATAGTGAAGCTTTCTTT; CDR3 protein: CASGLGVTAEDSEAFF
D gene: TRBD2; V gene: TRBV2; clone size: once; CDR3 length: 16; J gene: TRBJ2-4; CDR3 DNA: TGTGCCAGCAGACCCCTAGCGGGAGTAGCCAAAAACATTCAGTACTTC; CDR3 protein: CASRPLAGVAKNIQYF